Listed here are 7 T cell receptor beta chains from one sample, sequenced in a study of blood T cells in healthy people across ages. Sample-barcoded 5' priming and a J-beta primer mix drove a second PCR of roughly 7 to 11 cycles. Each CDR3 protein is one row after TCRdb ran MiXCR on the 5' RACE reads. The sample has 380,000 or so distinct CDR3 sequences, approximately 47% seen once. Sequenced: blood. The origin of the receptors is a man in his sixties in good health.

The chain combines TRBV19 with TRBJ1-2, with D unclear. Germline V CDR1 and CDR2: LNHDA, SQIVND (reference sequence). CDR3 length: 14 residues. V was trimmed by 3 bases and J by 0 bases, leaving 8 bases between them. CDR3 sequence: CASSITDPNYGYTF. The CDR3 nucleotides are TGTGCCAGTAGTATTACAGATCCTAACTATGGCTACACCTTC.

In this sample, this clonotype turned up many times. The genes are TRBV12-3 or TRBV12-4 and TRBJ2-5; 11 nucleotides line up with TRBD2. CDR3 size: 21 residues. Trimming cost V 2 bases and J 3 bases; bases outside gene matches: 20. Here the CDR3 reads CASSLRLQIPGLAVGEETQYF. The CDR3 nucleotides read TGTGCCAGCAGTTTAAGGCTGCAGATCCCGGGACTAGCGGTAGGGGAAGAGACCCAGTACTTC.

The chain combines TRBV20-1 with TRBJ2-3, with TRBD2 matching over 10 bases. This CDR3 has 16 amino acids. Germline V gene data show CDR1 as DFQATT and CDR2 as SNEGSKA (reference sequence). Trimming at V came to 5 bases and at J to 3 bases, leaving 11 bases not matched to a gene. The CDR3 DNA reads TGCAGTGCTGGGGGAGCGGGGGGGCCTCGTACAGATACGCAGTATTTT. Protein product: CSAGGAGGPRTDTQYF.

The chain recombines TRBV6-2 or TRBV6-3 with TRBJ2-5; D not resolved. The germline V gene has CDR1 MNHEY and CDR2 SVGEGT. V was cut by 10 bases and J by 7 bases, with 22 bases left in between. The length of the CDR3 is 14 residues. The CDR3 DNA reads as TGTGCCACCTCGACCAACACGTTAGTAGGGACCCAGTACTTC. Translation gives CATSTNTLVGTQYF.

The chain joins TRBV7-2 to TRBJ2-3; D gene ambiguous. V was shortened by 1 base and J by 6 bases, with 11 bases between the two germline ends. The CDR3 is 14 residues long. Germline CDR1 reads SGHTA; CDR2 reads FQGNSA. The CDR3 here is CASSLGFSPDTQYF. The CDR3 DNA reads TGTGCCAGCAGCTTAGGGTTTAGTCCTGATACGCAGTATTTT.

The CDR3, as DNA: TGTGCCACCAGCAGAGGACTAGCGATAGAGACCCAGTACTTC. Translating gives CATSRGLAIETQYF. J is TRBJ2-5 and V is TRBV15; 8 bases align to TRBD2. Unmatched junction bases numbered 2, after V lost 1 base and J lost 4 bases. Germline V gene sequence: CDR1 LNHNV, CDR2 YYDKDF (reference sequence). The CDR3 is made up of 14 amino acids.

This clonotype was found once. The junction differs from germline at one of its ends, possibly a read error. This sequence joins TRBV9 and TRBJ2-7, with a tentative D call TRBD2 (5 bases). Germline V gene sequence: CDR1 SGDLS, CDR2 YYNGEE. CDR3 length: 12 residues. CDR3: CANSGRNYEQYF. The DNA of the CDR3 is TGTGCCAACAGCGGACGGAACTACGAGCAGTACTTC.